The 32 T cell receptor beta chains listed next were all sequenced from one sample in a study of T cells in Graves' hyperthyroidism and ophthalmopathy. There were TCR beta CDR3 regions amplified from RNA transcripts. An initial round of RT-PCR targeting the TCR CDR3 relied on the HTBI primer set. TCRdb analysed the multiplex PCR reads with MiXCR anew, one entry per CDR3 protein. This table has around 290,000 distinct CDR3 sequences, about 15% appearing once. The sample comprised blood. Receptors originate from a woman aged 55 to 70 with Graves' ophthalmopathy.

This clonotype was observed a handful of times. This sequence joins TRBV27 and TRBJ1-2; 8 bases map to TRBD1. Trimming removed 7 bases from V and 3 bases from J; junction bases left unmatched: 7. The germline CDR1 and CDR2 sequences are MNHEY and SMNVEV (reference sequence). CDR3 length: 14 residues. CDR3 in amino acids: CASNPGTGYYGYTF. The CDR3 nucleotides read TGTGCCAGCAATCCAGGGACAGGCTACTATGGCTACACCTTC.

This clonotype was seen many times. This chain links TRBV30 with TRBJ1-1; 7 bases are a match to TRBD1. The CDR3 is 15 residues long. Germline loops: CDR1 GTSNPN, CDR2 SVGIG (reference sequence). The junction had 9 bases not matched to a gene; V was cut back by 5 bases and J by 0 bases. CDR3 bases: TGTGCCTGGGGGGGGACAGTTAACATGAACACTGAAGCTTTCTTT. This sequence encodes CAWGGTVNMNTEAFF.

This chain links TRBV5-1 with TRBJ2-1; TRBD1 agrees at 9 bases. The CDR3 has 16 residues. CDR1 and CDR2 (germline): SGHRS, YFSETQ. The V and J ends lost 0 bases and 2 bases, in that order; junction bases with no gene match: 3. The CDR3 DNA follows: TGCGCCAGCAGCTTGGACGGGACAGGGACCTACAATGAGCAGTTCTTC. This translates into CASSLDGTGTYNEQFF.

There are many counts of this clonotype. The J gene is TRBJ1-2, the V gene TRBV29-1; 8 nucleotides line up with TRBD1. The CDR3 is made up of 16 amino acids. The germline V gene encodes CDR1 SQVTM and CDR2 ANQGSEA. Germline trimming cut 2 bases from V and 5 bases from J; bases unmatched to any gene: 13. The CDR3 DNA reads as TGCAGCGTTGAAAAATTGGGGCCAGGGGGCCGATATGGCTACACCTTC. Protein product: CSVEKLGPGGRYGYTF.

To note about this clonotype: Sequence at one end of the junction differs from germline and may be a read error. J is TRBJ1-6 and V is TRBV20-1; 9 bases fit TRBD1. The germline gives CDR1 DFQATT, CDR2 SNEGSKA (reference sequence). This CDR3 is 16 amino acids long. CDR3 sequence reads: CSVRDLKGQGDSPLHF. CDR3 sequence (DNA): TGCAGTGTTAGAGATCTTAAGGGACAGGGTGATTCACCCCTCCACTTT.

This chain links TRBV14 with TRBJ1-1; D is ambiguous. Germline V gene sequence: CDR1 SGHDN, CDR2 FVKESK. The CDR3 runs 15 residues. V gave up 3 bases and J gave up 0 bases, with 11 bases separating them. The CDR3 reads CASSQDSYMNTEAFF. The CDR3 DNA is TGTGCCAGCAGCCAGGACTCTTACATGAACACTGAAGCTTTCTTT.

The chain links TRBV7-9 to TRBJ1-2; maybe TRBD1 (6 bases). Germline-derived CDR1 and CDR2 are SEHNR and FQNEAQ (reference sequence). The V gene lost 1 base and the J gene lost 4 bases, with 16 bases spanning the gap. The CDR3 consists of 16 residues. The DNA of the CDR3 is TGTGCCAGCAGCTTAGAGGGGCAGGGGCCTATCTATGGCTACACCTTC. Amino acids: CASSLEGQGPIYGYTF.

This clonotype was detected ten times or more. V and J are TRBV12-5 and TRBJ1-2; D is unresolved. The germline gives CDR1 LGHNT, CDR2 FRNRAP. This CDR3 region has 15 residues. Trimming pared 1 base from V and 4 bases from J, leaving 13 bases between. CDR3 coding DNA: TGTGCTAGTGGTTTGGAGCAAGGACTTCTCTATGGCTACACCTTC. This sequence encodes CASGLEQGLLYGYTF.

The rearrangement joins TRBV5-1 to TRBJ1-1, with unresolved D. There are 16 residues in the CDR3. The germline CDR1 and CDR2 sequences are SGHRS and YFSETQ. Deletions cut 1 base from V and 1 base from J, with 14 bases between. DNA for the CDR3: TGCGCCAGCAGCTTGACAAACTCAAGGGCGAACACTGAAGCTTTCTTT. As protein: CASSLTNSRANTEAFF. Using reference TRBV5-1 and TRBJ1-1 for the parts outside the CDR3, the full variable domain is KAGVTQTPRYLIKTRGQQVTLSCSPISGHRSVSWYQQTPGQGLQFLFEYFSETQRNKGNFPGRFSGRQFSNSRSEMNVSTLELGDSALYLCASSLTNSRANTEAFFGQGTRLTVV.

Ten or more counts support this clonotype. The V and J genes are TRBV10-3 and TRBJ1-2; 8 nucleotides line up with TRBD1. V lost 4 bases to trimming and J lost 5 bases; unmatched junction nucleotides: 6. CDR3 length equals 14 residues. CDR1 is ENHRY, CDR2 SYGVKD, per germline. DNA for the CDR3: TGTGCCATCAGTGTGGACAGGGATTCTTATGGCTACACCTTC. This encodes CAISVDRDSYGYTF.

There are many counts of this clonotype. The chain links TRBV11-2 to TRBJ2-5; 9 bases are shared with TRBD2. The CDR3 length is 16 residues. The germline gives CDR1 SGHAT, CDR2 FQNNGV. Losses at the gene ends were 0 bases for V and 5 bases for J; bases not matched to a gene: 7. CDR3 in DNA: TGTGCCAGCAGCTTAGAATTACTAGCGGGTCGGGAGACCCAGTACTTC. Its protein is CASSLELLAGRETQYF.

The genes are TRBV18 and TRBJ2-5; 10 nucleotides line up with TRBD2. The J segment lost 5 bases and the V segment lost 4 bases, leaving 10 bases of the junction unmatched. Germline CDR1 reads KGHSH; CDR2 reads LQKENI. The CDR3 consists of 16 residues. The DNA of the CDR3 is TGTGCCAGCTCACGTTCTAGCGGGAGCCACAGGGAGACCCAGTACTTC. Translating gives CASSRSSGSHRETQYF.

In its sample, this clonotype was seen a few times. The chain recombines TRBV11-3 with TRBJ2-2; D is possibly TRBD1 (6 bases). Per germline, CDR1 SGHNT and CDR2 YENEEA. Trimming left V 5 bases short and J 1 base short, with 11 bases between. CDR3 length: 15 residues. The CDR3 nucleotides read TGTGCCAGCAGCCCACGGGGACAGAACACCGGGGAGCTGTTTTTT. It codes for CASSPRGQNTGELFF.

This clonotype was observed a few times. The genes are TRBV5-1 and TRBJ2-5, with D tentatively TRBD1 (6 bases). The germline V gene has CDR1 SGHRS and CDR2 YFSETQ. V lost 0 bases and J lost 5, with 11 bases in between. The CDR3 contains 14 residues. CDR3 residues: CASSLVGQSETQYF. In DNA, the CDR3 is TGCGCCAGCAGCTTGGTCGGACAGAGCGAGACCCAGTACTTC.

This clonotype was counted many times. The rearrangement joins TRBV20-1 to TRBJ1-1; TRBD1 agrees at 7 bases. The CDR3 is made up of 13 amino acids. V lost 4 bases and J lost 4; bases outside the gene matches: 6. The V gene's germline CDR1 is DFQATT and CDR2 SNEGSKA (reference sequence). As DNA, the CDR3 is TGCAGTGCTACCCTACAGGGGAGCACTGAAGCTTTCTTT. Translated: CSATLQGSTEAFF.

Concerning this clonotype itself: A much larger clone lies a single base off, so this may be a read error. CDR3 region: CASRLFTRYEQYF. The DNA of the CDR3 is TGTGCCAGCCGTTTATTTACGAGATACGAGCAGTACTTC. The chain recombines TRBV28 with TRBJ2-7; the D is unclear. The CDR3 consists of 13 residues. Germline V gene lookup returns CDR1 MDHEN and CDR2 SYDVKM.

This clonotype was counted only a few times. The chain is built from TRBV7-3 and TRBJ2-2; D is ambiguous. Trimming cost V 1 base and J 1 base, with 10 bases left between them. There are 16 residues in the CDR3. The V gene's germline CDR1 is SGHTA and CDR2 FQGTGA. The CDR3 sequence: CASSLNPGRNTGELFF. CDR3 DNA: TGTGCCAGCAGCTTAAATCCAGGTCGGAACACCGGGGAGCTGTTTTTT.

There are a few counts of this clonotype. The chain carries TRBV10-3 and TRBJ1-2; no reliable D call. V was cut by 2 bases and J by 3 bases, with 4 bases left in between. Germline CDR1 reads ENHRY; CDR2 reads SYGVKD. The CDR3 consists of 12 residues. The CDR3 region is CAISEGHYGYTF. CDR3 DNA: TGTGCCATCAGTGAGGGACACTATGGCTACACCTTC.

This clonotype was seen ten or more times. The chain is built from TRBV2 and TRBJ1-2, with D unresolved. V was shortened by 3 bases and J by 2 bases, with 7 bases between the two germline ends. Germline V gives CDR1 SNHLY, CDR2 FYNNEI. The CDR3 consists of 13 residues. CDR3 loop: CASSDFVNYGYTF. The CDR3 bases are TGTGCCAGCAGTGATTTTGTGAACTATGGCTACACCTTC.

This clonotype appeared many times. The rearrangement joins TRBV2 to TRBJ1-5; D is undetermined. This CDR3 region has 13 residues. Germline V gives CDR1 SNHLY, CDR2 FYNNEI. Trimming stripped 4 bases from V and 0 bases from J, with 4 bases between. The CDR3 is CASSVFSNQPQHF. The DNA of the CDR3 is TGTGCCAGCAGTGTATTTAGCAATCAGCCCCAGCATTTT.

This clonotype was detected many times. This chain connects TRBV2 to TRBJ1-1; 8 bases are shared with TRBD1. Germline V gene sequence: CDR1 SNHLY, CDR2 FYNNEI. V trimming: 7 bases; J trimming: 5 bases; junction bases outside the gene matches: 9. The CDR3 is 14 amino acids. Here the CDR3 reads CASTRQGIRTEAFF. The CDR3 nucleotides read TGTGCCAGCACCCGACAGGGGATAAGGACTGAAGCTTTCTTT.

This clonotype appeared many times. The gene calls are TRBV6-1 and TRBJ2-3; D not certain. There are 13 residues in the CDR3. CDR1 and CDR2 (germline): MNHNS, SASEGT. Trimming took off 5 bases at V and 8 bases at J, with 14 bases between the two ends. The DNA of the CDR3 is TGTGCCAGCAGTTATGCGCGAATAGCTACGCAGTATTTT. Amino acids: CASSYARIATQYF.

This clonotype occurred a few times. This chain connects TRBV30 to TRBJ2-2, with D tentatively TRBD2 (7 bases). Trimming took off 0 bases at V and 9 bases at J, with 20 bases between the two ends. CDR3 size: 16 residues. In germline, CDR1 is GTSNPN, CDR2 SVGIG (reference sequence). The CDR3 region is CAWSVLFRGEGRELFF. CDR3 nucleotides: TGTGCCTGGAGTGTACTATTTAGGGGGGAGGGCCGGGAGCTGTTTTTT.

The rearrangement joins TRBV7-9 to TRBJ2-2; unclear D gene. Trimming cost V 3 bases and J 2 bases, with 13 bases left between them. The CDR3 contains 16 residues. CDR1 is SEHNR and CDR2 is FQNEAQ in the germline V gene (reference sequence). This chain's CDR3 is CASSLRIDGNTGELFF. CDR3 in DNA: TGTGCCAGCAGCTTGAGGATAGACGGTAACACCGGGGAGCTGTTTTTT.

Ten or more counts support this clonotype. The chain uses TRBV27 and TRBJ2-6, with 10 bases aligning to TRBD2. V was pared by 10 bases and J by 9 bases, with 9 bases of the junction left unmatched. Looked up from germline, CDR1 is MNHEY and CDR2 is SMNVEV (reference sequence). There are 14 residues in the CDR3. The CDR3 is CATRPGLARNVLTF. CDR3 bases: TGTGCCACACGTCCGGGACTAGCGCGCAACGTCCTGACTTTC.

Points on this clonotype: This could be a read error, since a much larger clone is one nucleotide away. The genes are TRBV10-3 and TRBJ1-1, with D uncertain. The CDR3 loop spans 13 amino acids. The V and J ends lost 3 bases and 0 bases respectively, with 5 bases between them. In germline, CDR1 is ENHRY, CDR2 SYGVKD. CDR3 coding DNA: TGTGCCATCAGTGATAGATTGAACACTGAAGCTTTCTTT. Encoded protein: CAISDRLNTEAFF.

The V and J genes are TRBV5-1 and TRBJ2-5, with 11 bases that match TRBD1. Germline V gene sequence: CDR1 SGHRS, CDR2 YFSETQ. The CDR3 length is 15 residues. J lost 5 bases, V lost 5 bases, and 8 bases had no gene match. The CDR3: CASSMDRGPGETQYF. The CDR3 region has the DNA TGCGCCAGCAGTATGGACAGGGGGCCGGGGGAGACCCAGTACTTC.

This clonotype was found many times. V usage is TRBV2 and J usage is TRBJ2-2; 9 nucleotides align to TRBD1. The germline CDR1 and CDR2 sequences are SNHLY and FYNNEI. The ends lost 5 bases at V and 0 bases at J; junction bases unmatched: 7. The CDR3 loop spans 17 amino acids. This chain's CDR3 is CASSTPGQGTNTGELFF. DNA for the CDR3: TGTGCCAGCAGTACCCCGGGACAGGGAACGAACACCGGGGAGCTGTTTTTT.

This clonotype was found many times. The CDR3 loop reads CASRHPQDTGYTF. Here the CDR3 DNA reads TGTGCCAGCAGACATCCCCAGGACACTGGCTACACCTTC. The J gene is TRBJ1-2, the V gene TRBV28; a weak D match, TRBD1 (5 bases). This CDR3 spans 13 amino acids. V gave up 6 bases and J gave up 7 bases, with 15 bases separating them. Germline CDR1 is MDHEN and CDR2 is SYDVKM.

This clonotype was recorded many times. V is TRBV2 and J is TRBJ1-1; a possible D gene is TRBD1 (5 bases). The CDR3 is 15 residues long. CDR1 and CDR2 from the germline V gene are SNHLY and FYNNEI. Trimming left V 6 bases short and J 0 bases short, with 14 bases between. The CDR3 coding sequence is TGTGCCAGCAGATGGGACGTTCGGATGAACACTGAAGCTTTCTTT. Translation gives CASRWDVRMNTEAFF. The entire variable domain, with the rest obtained from reference TRBV2 and TRBJ1-1, is as follows: EPEVTQTPSHQVTQMGQEVILRCVPISNHLYFYWYRQILGQKVEFLVSFYNNEISEKSEIFDDQFSVERPDGSNFTLKIRSTKLEDSAMYFCASRWDVRMNTEAFFGQGTRLTVV.

The rearrangement uses TRBV14 and TRBJ2-7; D gene unclear. The germline gives CDR1 SGHDN, CDR2 FVKESK. Trimming removed 0 bases from V and 0 bases from J, with 9 bases in between. The CDR3 has 15 residues. The chain's CDR3 is CASSQDIGYSYEQYF. CDR3 DNA sequence: TGTGCCAGCAGCCAAGATATAGGCTACTCCTACGAGCAGTACTTC.

The V call is TRBV2, the J call TRBJ2-7; the match to TRBD2 covers 7 bases. V gave up 5 bases and J gave up 5 bases; unmatched junction bases: 12. Per germline, CDR1 SNHLY and CDR2 FYNNEI. This CDR3 spans 15 amino acids. CDR3 DNA: TGTGCCAGCAGTTACATGGCGGGAGTGTACCACGAGCAGTACTTC. It encodes CASSYMAGVYHEQYF.